Given below is one T cell receptor beta chain in context. No antigen is known for it. CDR1 LNHDA and CDR2 SQIVND come from the germline V gene (reference sequence). The CDR3 loop spans 12 amino acids. The V end was cut by 10 bases, the J end by 9 bases, with 16 bases between. A sample-barcoded 5' primer and a J-beta primer mix were used in a second PCR of roughly 7 to 11 cycles. TCRdb called the 5' RACE reads again in MiXCR, with one record for every CDR3 protein. The sample lists 650,000 to 1,000,000 distinct CDR3 sequences; under 40% were seen once. This entry is derived from a study of blood T cells in healthy people across ages. General study points: From one million sequenced T cells, diversity estimates were lower bounds. Roughly linear age-related decline in beta diversity appeared, significant by age roughly 40. PBMCs left unsorted prevented a conclusive naive versus antigen-experienced comparison.

This receptor was taken from a man between 18 and 35 years old in good health. Sequenced sample: blood. V gene TRBV19 combines with J gene TRBJ2-1; the D gene is possibly TRBD1 (5 bases). The CDR3 reads CATVDSLGEQFF. CDR3 nucleotides: TGTGCCACCGTAGACAGTCTTGGTGAGCAGTTCTTC.